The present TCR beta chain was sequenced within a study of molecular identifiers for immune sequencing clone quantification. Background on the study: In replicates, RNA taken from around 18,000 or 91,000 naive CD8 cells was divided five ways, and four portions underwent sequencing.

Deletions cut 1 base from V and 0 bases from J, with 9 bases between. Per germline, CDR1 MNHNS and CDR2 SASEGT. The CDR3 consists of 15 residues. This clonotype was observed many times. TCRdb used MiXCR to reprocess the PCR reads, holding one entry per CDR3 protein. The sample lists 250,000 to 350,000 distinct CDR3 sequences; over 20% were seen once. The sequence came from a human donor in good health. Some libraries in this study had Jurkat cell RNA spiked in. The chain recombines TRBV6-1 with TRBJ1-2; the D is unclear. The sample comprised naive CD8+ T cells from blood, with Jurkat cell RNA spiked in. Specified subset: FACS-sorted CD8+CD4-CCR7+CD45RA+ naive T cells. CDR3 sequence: CASSEVVVSNYGYTF. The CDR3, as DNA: TGTGCCAGCAGTGAAGTTGTCGTTTCTAACTATGGCTACACCTTC.